This T cell receptor (beta chain) was identified in a study of cytomegalovirus exposure and HLA in healthy donors. Study findings and constraints: There were 150 or so TCR beta chains listed as cytomegalovirus-associated. Later analysis suggested most CMV-associated TCR beta chains were HLA-restricted.

The CDR3 is made up of 12 amino acids. Trimming removed 7 bases at V and 0 bases at J, with 5 bases between. Germline V gene data show CDR1 as MNHNS and CDR2 as SASEGT. 60 Vbeta and 13 Jbeta primers were used in PCR. Using immunoSEQ multiplex PCR, the repertoire was profiled, and TCRdb retains in-frame clones only, with some absent. This sample has fewer than 200,000 clones; roughly four fifths occur once, and the top ten carry roughly 0.99%. As to this clone: The antigen is undetermined.

The source is a girl aged 2 to 10 in good health and CMV-seropositive. The V and J genes are TRBV6-1 and TRBJ2-3; D is undetermined. Sequencing was carried out using PBMCs. CDR3 loop: CASTGSTDTQYF. The CDR3 coding sequence is TGTGCCAGCACCGGTAGCACAGATACGCAGTATTTT.